This entry lists 29 T cell receptor beta chains sequenced from one sample in a study of monozygotic twins with inflammatory bowel disease. TCRdb re-called the 5' RACE reads; one entry per CDR3 protein, DNA not given. The specimen's table records roughly 200,000 distinct CDR3 sequences. Source material: blood. All receptors come from a human donor with ulcerative colitis or Crohn's disease, or a healthy co-twin of an affected twin (not recorded which).

V is TRBV15 and J is TRBJ2-5. The CDR3 spans 13 residues. Germline V gives CDR1 LNHNV, CDR2 YYDKDF (reference sequence). Here the CDR3 reads CATSGPEGETQYF.

The V gene is TRBV10-3, the J gene TRBJ2-3; there is no DNA to check the TCRdb D call of TRBD1. Germline loops: CDR1 ENHRY, CDR2 SYGVKD. The CDR3 is 14 residues long. CDR3 loop: CAISRGGATDTQYF.

CDR3 region: CASSLGPAETQYF. V and J are TRBV12-3 or TRBV12-4 and TRBJ2-5; checking the TCRdb D call of TRBD1 is not possible without DNA. The CDR3 totals 13 residues.

The chain is built from TRBV6-1 and TRBJ2-1; TCRdb selects TRBD1, and the lack of DNA leaves this call unchecked. CDR3 length equals 15 residues. Per the germline V gene, CDR1 is MNHNS and CDR2 is SASEGT. This CDR3 reads CASSQGQGAYNEQFF.

The chain carries TRBV4-1 and TRBJ2-2. This CDR3 spans 16 amino acids. Germline V gene sequence: CDR1 MGHRA, CDR2 YSYEKL. CDR3 residues: CASSQDWLGDTGELFF.

The gene calls are TRBV20-1 and TRBJ2-7; with no DNA, the TCRdb D assignment of TRBD1 cannot be verified. Per germline, CDR1 DFQATT and CDR2 SNEGSKA (reference sequence). CDR3 length: 12 residues. CDR3 region: CSARDWAGEQYF.

The chain combines TRBV18 with TRBJ1-4; there is no DNA to check the TCRdb D call of TRBD1. The CDR3 sequence is 13 residues long. Germline lookup yields CDR1 KGHSH and CDR2 LQKENI. The CDR3 loop is CASSLRANEKLFF.

J is TRBJ2-1 and V is TRBV5-1; the TCRdb D gene call, TRBD2, has no DNA to confirm it. This CDR3 region has 14 residues. Germline-derived CDR1 and CDR2 are SGHRS and YFSETQ. The CDR3 is CASSGGGVYNEQFF.

This chain links TRBV27 with TRBJ2-7; without DNA, the TCRdb call of TRBD1 cannot be checked. The V gene's germline CDR1 is MNHEY and CDR2 SMNVEV (reference sequence). The CDR3 spans 17 residues. This CDR3 is CASSLNTPGQGALEQYF.

This chain uses TRBV14 with TRBJ2-1; the D gene TCRdb calls, TRBD2, cannot be checked with no DNA. The germline V gene encodes CDR1 SGHDN and CDR2 FVKESK. The CDR3 consists of 16 residues. The CDR3: CASSLSRGFAYNEQFF.

This chain connects TRBV18 to TRBJ2-2; TCRdb picks TRBD1, but there is no DNA to check that call. Per germline, CDR1 KGHSH and CDR2 LQKENI. This CDR3 is 13 amino acids long. CDR3 residues: CASSPDSTGELFF.

This sequence joins TRBV3-1 and TRBJ2-1; with no DNA, the TCRdb D assignment of TRBD1 cannot be verified. The CDR3 has 15 residues. CDR1 and CDR2 (germline): LGHDT, YNNKEL (reference sequence). Here the CDR3 reads CVSGTVAHSYNEQFF.

The chain combines TRBV12-3 or TRBV12-4 with TRBJ2-5; TCRdb gives TRBD2 as the D gene, but with no DNA this cannot be confirmed. The CDR3 length is 14 residues. The CDR3 reads CASSPISGGETQYF.

The J gene is TRBJ2-7, the V gene TRBV20-1; TCRdb returns TRBD1, unconfirmable since there is no DNA. The V gene's germline CDR1 is DFQATT and CDR2 SNEGSKA (reference sequence). This CDR3 comprises 13 residues. CDR3 amino acids: CSAPAGNNYKQYF.

The chain employs TRBV12-3 or TRBV12-4 and TRBJ2-5; TCRdb's D call, TRBD2, is unchecked because there is no DNA. The CDR3 is 14 amino acids. CDR3 loop: CASTGTRQFGTQYF.

The chain employs TRBV7-3 and TRBJ2-5. Germline V lookup: CDR1 SGHTA, CDR2 FQGTGA. CDR3 length: 14 amino acids. CDR3 sequence: CASSFGPDQETQYF.

This sequence joins TRBV29-1 and TRBJ1-5. Germline CDR1 reads SQVTM; CDR2 reads ANQGSEA. CDR3 length: 13 residues. CDR3 region: CSVETEINQPQHF.

This chain joins TRBV4-1 and TRBJ1-6. Germline V lookup: CDR1 MGHRA, CDR2 YSYEKL. The CDR3 extends over 16 amino acids. The CDR3 spells CASSQDPAGRDSPLHF.

V usage is TRBV12-2 and J usage is TRBJ1-2. TRBV12-2 is described as a pseudogene. The CDR3 sequence is 18 residues long. The CDR3 sequence is CASRLAGGRQGANYGYTF.

The chain couples TRBV12-3 or TRBV12-4 to TRBJ1-5. The CDR3 has 13 amino acids. The CDR3 reads CASRLSSNQPQHF.

The chain is built from TRBV13 and TRBJ2-7; TCRdb's D call of TRBD1 is untestable without DNA. The germline V gene has CDR1 PRHDT and CDR2 FYEKMQ (reference sequence). CDR3 length: 15 amino acids. The CDR3 sequence: CASSLGGLEGDEQYF.

This rearrangement joins TRBV20-1 to TRBJ2-1; TCRdb indicates TRBD2, and absent DNA this call remains unverified. This CDR3 is built from 13 residues. The germline V gene encodes CDR1 DFQATT and CDR2 SNEGSKA (reference sequence). The CDR3 spells CSAPRGGGNEQFF.

The J gene is TRBJ2-1, the V gene TRBV18; TCRdb's assignment of TRBD2 cannot be checked, as there is no DNA. The CDR3 covers 15 residues. Germline loops: CDR1 KGHSH, CDR2 LQKENI. CDR3: CASSPVAGAGNEQFF.

This chain's CDR3 is CASSHSGQNTEAFF. V usage is TRBV4-1 and J usage is TRBJ1-1; as DNA is missing, the TRBD1 call by TCRdb cannot be tested. The CDR3 spans 14 residues. CDR1 is MGHRA and CDR2 is YSYEKL in the germline V gene.

The rearrangement links TRBV7-9 to TRBJ2-5; the D gene TCRdb calls, TRBD2, cannot be checked with no DNA. The CDR3 covers 16 residues. Germline assignment: CDR1 SEHNR and CDR2 FQNEAQ (reference sequence). The CDR3 region is CASSLPGLGLRETQYF.

The CDR3 spells CASSSPSSDRANTEAFF. The J gene is TRBJ1-1, the V gene TRBV18; TCRdb indicates TRBD1, and absent DNA this call remains unverified. The CDR3 spans 17 residues. The germline V gene encodes CDR1 KGHSH and CDR2 LQKENI.

The chain combines TRBV10-3 with TRBJ2-3. The germline V gene has CDR1 ENHRY and CDR2 SYGVKD. The CDR3 extends over 13 amino acids. The CDR3 sequence: CAISESGSDTQYF.

The chain combines TRBV5-1 with TRBJ2-2; TCRdb reports TRBD1, a call that lacks DNA to check it against. Per germline, CDR1 SGHRS and CDR2 YFSETQ. This CDR3 contains 15 residues. The CDR3 reads CASSPTGLNTGELFF.

The chain uses TRBV5-1 and TRBJ2-6. Germline CDR1 reads SGHRS; CDR2 reads YFSETQ. CDR3 length: 18 amino acids. The CDR3 reads CASSLETTGAPGANVLTF.